This T cell receptor (beta chain) is from a study of T cells in Graves' hyperthyroidism and ophthalmopathy. Turning to this clonotype: As yet, its antigen is unknown.

Trimming at V came to 9 bases and at J to 5 bases, leaving 7 bases not matched to a gene. This CDR3 spans 13 amino acids. In germline, CDR1 is MNHNS, CDR2 SASEGT. Study-level findings and limits: Ophthalmopathy stood apart from stable hyperthyroidism in a 13 V-J model.

The source material, RNA transcripts, was used to amplify TCR beta CDR3 regions. TCR CDR3 underwent first-round RT-PCR with the HTBI primer set. Each CDR3 protein is one row after TCRdb ran MiXCR on the multiplex PCR reads. The table includes more than 350,000 distinct CDR3 sequences, roughly 15% detected once. This sequence was found in a woman aged 25 to 39 with Graves' ophthalmopathy. The rearrangement joins TRBV6-1 to TRBJ1-5, with TRBD1 matching 7 bases. The sample consisted of blood. The CDR3 reads CASAQDRDQPQHF. The CDR3 coding sequence is TGTGCCAGTGCCCAAGACAGGGATCAGCCCCAGCATTTT.